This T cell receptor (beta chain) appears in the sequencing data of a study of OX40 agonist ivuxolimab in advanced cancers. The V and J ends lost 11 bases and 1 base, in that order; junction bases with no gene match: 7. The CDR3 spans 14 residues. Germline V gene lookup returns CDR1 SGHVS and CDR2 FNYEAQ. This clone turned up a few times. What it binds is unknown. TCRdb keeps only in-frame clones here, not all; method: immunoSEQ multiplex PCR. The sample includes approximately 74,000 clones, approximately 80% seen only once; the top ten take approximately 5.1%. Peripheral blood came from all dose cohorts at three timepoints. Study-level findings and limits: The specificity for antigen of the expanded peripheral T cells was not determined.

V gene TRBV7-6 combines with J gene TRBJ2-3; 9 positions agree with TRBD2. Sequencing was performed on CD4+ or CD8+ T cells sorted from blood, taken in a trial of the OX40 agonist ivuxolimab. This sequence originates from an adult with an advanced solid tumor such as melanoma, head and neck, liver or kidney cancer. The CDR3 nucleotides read TGTGCCGCGGGTAGCGGGGGAGGCACAGATACGCAGTATTTT. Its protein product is CAAGSGGGTDTQYF.